This TCR beta chain comes out of a study of tumor-infiltrating lymphocytes in primary liver carcinoma. Study-wide background: Subjects presented with primary liver carcinoma managed by surgical resection. Between roughly 4.2 and 10 cm across, the tumors were all of stage T1-T3 N0M0. Overall study results and limits: Tumor region pairs showed greater overlap than either tumor-adjacent or tumor-blood pairs did. With p = 0.039, the top-250-clone fraction in tumors significantly exceeded that in blood.

Unsorted whole blood supplied the RNA, and germline DNA was extracted too. The input was approximately 500 ng total RNA; TCR beta cDNA was made from it with a constant-region primer. ARM-PCR was slightly modified, and three nested multiplex PCR rounds with it gave rise to the TCR beta libraries. Rounds one and two of PCR, each of 10 cycles, were primed with TRBV1-TRBV30 forward primers and a C-beta reverse primer. TCRdb itself ran the multiplex PCR reads through MiXCR, one entry per CDR3 protein. There are a few hundred thousand distinct CDR3 sequences in the sample; approximately 54% occur only once, and about a sixth lies in the top ten. Comment on this clonotype: What it binds is not known. One base away lies a much larger clone, so this may be a sequencing read error. No conserved phenylalanine or tryptophan is present at the end of the CDR3, so a read error is the likely explanation.

V was cut by 6 bases and J by 5 bases, with 13 bases left in between. The CDR3 length is 13 residues. The chain links TRBV12-3 or TRBV12-4 to TRBJ2-5; D is unresolved. Material for sequencing was peripheral blood. This receptor was taken from a young woman with primary liver carcinoma and hepatitis B virus infection. The CDR3 loop is CASSSGPGETQYL. Here the CDR3 DNA reads TGTGCCAGCAGCTCCGGTCCCGGGGAGACCCAGTACCTC.